The T cell receptor beta chain described here comes from a study of blood T cell repertoires in COVID-19. At the level of the study: Collection of acute and convalescent COVID-19 samples took place in the United States, Italy and Spain. Nucleic acid was either cDNA or gDNA, and it came from T cells, B-cell-depleted T cells, or PBMCs.

Per the original data handling: Reference gene primer amplification in the assay estimated nucleated cell counts. TCRdb keeps only in-frame clones here, not all; method: immunoSEQ multiplex PCR. V and J calls and clone size are as listed in that table; D and trimming were resolved from the DNA. The sample holds 110,000 to 150,000 clones, approximately 80% seen once. There are 14 residues in the CDR3. Losses at the gene ends were 6 bases for V and 1 base for J; bases not matched to a gene: 5. Germline values: CDR1 MDHEN, CDR2 SYDVKM. This clone was picked up one time. Sequences were obtained from peripheral blood. The gene calls are TRBV28 and TRBJ2-7, with TRBD2 identical over 8 bases. This sequence was found in a woman aged 55 to 70 with acute or convalescent COVID-19. CDR3: CASRRGGSSYEQYF. CDR3 DNA sequence: TGTGCCAGCAGACGGGGGGGATCATCCTACGAGCAGTACTTC. Complete variable domain (other parts from reference TRBV28 and TRBJ2-7): DVKVTQSSRYLVKRTGEKVFLECVQDMDHENMFWYRQDPGLGLRLIYFSYDVKMKEKGDIPEGYSVSREKKERFSLILESASTNQTSMYLCASRRGGSSYEQYFGPGTRLTVT.